A selection of T cell receptor beta chains follows, all from one sample in a study of blood T cell repertoires in COVID-19. Sequencing used immunoSEQ multiplex PCR; TCRdb keeps in-frame clones, though not all of them. The table includes 150,000 to 200,000 clones, around 88% detected once. Sequenced sample: PBMCs or T cells enriched from blood (not recorded which). These receptors were collected from a woman aged 25 to 45 who had recovered from COVID-19. The CDR3 runs from the conserved cysteine through the conserved F or W. D genes are given only for firm matches. Clone size is given for some rows only: seen once, a few or many times, or a class if the clone is expanded.

length,D,J,size,V,DNA,CDR3
15,TRBD2,TRBJ2-1,few,TRBV28,TGTGCCAGCAGTTCCCCTCCCCTGACTAGCGGGGTGCAGTTCTTC,CASSSPPLTSGVQFF
17,TRBD1,TRBJ1-3,NA,TRBV4-1,TGCGCCAGCAGCCAAGATAACAGGGGGCGTACTGGAAACACCATATATTTT,CASSQDNRGRTGNTIYF
14,TRBD2,TRBJ2-2,NA,TRBV2,TGTGCCAGCAAGTTAAGCGGGGCGACCGGGGAGCTGTTTTTT,CASKLSGATGELFF
16,NA,TRBJ1-3,NA,TRBV9,TGTGCCAGCAGCGTAGGACAGACCCTCTCTGGAAACACCATATATTTT,CASSVGQTLSGNTIYF
15,TRBD2,TRBJ2-3,NA,TRBV20-1,TGCAGTGCTAGTCTAGCGGGAGGGTTCGCAGATACGCAGTATTTT,CSASLAGGFADTQYF
16,TRBD1,TRBJ1-6,NA,TRBV15,TGTGCCACCAGCAGAGATGGTACAGGGGGTAATTCACCCCTCCACTTT,CATSRDGTGGNSPLHF
14,NA,TRBJ2-7,NA,TRBV27,TGTGCCAGCAGTTTATCGGCCCCTTTGGACGAGCAGTACTTC,CASSLSAPLDEQYF
13,TRBD1,TRBJ2-5,NA,TRBV29-1,TGCAGCGTTGATGGGGCAGGGGGAAAGACCCAGTACTTC,CSVDGAGGKTQYF
13,NA,TRBJ1-2,NA,TRBV7-9,TGTGCCAGCAGCTTAGACAGCGGGTATGGCTACACCTTC,CASSLDSGYGYTF
14,TRBD1,TRBJ1-1,NA,TRBV28,TGTGCCAGCAGCCAAGGGGGCACGAACACTGAAGCTTTCTTT,CASSQGGTNTEAFF
19,TRBD1,TRBJ1-2,NA,TRBV28,TGTGCCAGCAGGCCCAGGCTAACCGGGACAGGGGCGGTAGGATATGGCTACACCTTC,CASRPRLTGTGAVGYGYTF
15,TRBD1,TRBJ1-1,once,TRBV19,TGTGCCAGTAGTCCCAACAGGGGGGTACGCACTGAAGCTTTCTTT,CASSPNRGVRTEAFF
13,NA,TRBJ1-6,NA,TRBV6-5,TGTGCCAGCCAGGGGCAGGGAAATTCACCCCTCCACTTT,CASQGQGNSPLHF
15,TRBD1,TRBJ1-1,once,TRBV6-6,TGTGCCAGCAGTTACGGGACAGGTACGAACACTGAAGCTTTCTTT,CASSYGTGTNTEAFF
13,NA,TRBJ1-2,NA,TRBV29-1,TGCAGCGTTGCCCCCAGGGCTAACTATGGCTACACCTTC,CSVAPRANYGYTF
13,NA,TRBJ2-3,NA,TRBV11-2,TGTGCCAGCAGCTTAGATAGTACAGATACGCAGTATTTT,CASSLDSTDTQYF
21,NA,TRBJ1-1,NA,TRBV28,TGTGCCAGCAGTTCGATCTTGAGGGGATCCAGGGGACGGGTACCCCATTCGGAAGCTTTCTTT,CASSSILRGSRGRVPHSEAFF
17,TRBD2,TRBJ2-2,NA,TRBV19,TGTGCCAGTAGTATAACCCCAAGCGGGAGAGGGACCGGGGAGCTGTTTTTT,CASSITPSGRGTGELFF
20,TRBD2,TRBJ2-2,NA,TRBV4-1,TGCGCCAGCAGCCAAGAAAGGAATGGACTAGCGGGAACGGTCACCGGGGAGCTGTTTTTT,CASSQERNGLAGTVTGELFF
16,TRBD2,TRBJ2-1,NA,TRBV10-1,TGCGCCAGCAGTGAGTTGCCTAGCGGAAGCGACAATGAGCAGTTCTTC,CASSELPSGSDNEQFF
20,NA,TRBJ2-1,NA,TRBV19,TGTGCCAGTAGTCCTATGGGGACCGGGACACCAAACCACTCCTACAATGAGCAGTTCTTC,CASSPMGTGTPNHSYNEQFF
17,TRBD1,TRBJ1-2,NA,TRBV5-4,TGTGCCAGCAGCTCCCTCCCGGAGACAGGGGGATATTTCGACTACACCTTC,CASSSLPETGGYFDYTF
15,TRBD1,TRBJ2-1,NA,TRBV3-1/TRBV3-2,TGTGCCAGCAGCAACCCGGGACAGGGTCACAATGAGCAGTTCTTC,CASSNPGQGHNEQFF
18,TRBD2,TRBJ2-7,NA,TRBV19,TGTGCCAGTAGTATTAGGGCTAGCGGATTCACTAGCCCCTACGAGCAGTACTTC,CASSIRASGFTSPYEQYF
16,TRBD2,TRBJ2-3,NA,TRBV6-2/TRBV6-3,TGTGCCAGCAGTTACCCCAGCGGGAGTGGTGGAGATACGCAGTATTTT,CASSYPSGSGGDTQYF
14,NA,TRBJ1-5,NA,TRBV20-1,TGCAGTGCTAGTGCGGGTTGGCCGGATCAGCCCCAGCATTTT,CSASAGWPDQPQHF
14,NA,TRBJ2-7,NA,TRBV27,TGTGCCAGCAGCTCAGGGGACACATACTACGAGCAGTACTTC,CASSSGDTYYEQYF
15,TRBD2,TRBJ2-1,NA,TRBV6-5,TGTGCCAGCAGTTATAGCGGGTCCCGGGGCAATGAGCAGTTCTTC,CASSYSGSRGNEQFF
15,NA,TRBJ2-4,NA,TRBV19,TGTGCCAGTAGTATGGATAACAGCTTCAAAAACATTCAGTACTTC,CASSMDNSFKNIQYF
18,TRBD1,TRBJ1-2,NA,TRBV3-1/TRBV3-2,TGTGCCAGCAGCCGAAGTTCAGGAGGGGACAGTTCGTTTTGGAGGTACACCTTC,CASSRSSGGDSSFWRYTF
16,TRBD1,TRBJ2-3,NA,TRBV5-4,TGTGCCAGCAGCTTGAAAAGGGGGCAGACCACAGATACGCAGTATTTT,CASSLKRGQTTDTQYF
15,NA,TRBJ2-3,NA,TRBV2,TGTGCCAGCAGTGCTATCGGGAGTAGCACAGATACGCAGTATTTT,CASSAIGSSTDTQYF